The clone carrying this TCR beta chain occurred a few times. Following RNA extraction, reverse transcription yielded cDNA that acted as the sequencing template. Sequencing was performed with immunoSEQ multiplex PCR; in TCRdb, only in-frame clones are kept and a portion is missing. The sample lists around 29,000 clones, about two thirds occurring once. Germline V gene sequence: CDR1 MNHNY, CDR2 SVGAGI (reference sequence). This CDR3 has 16 residues. With 6 bases clipped from V and 3 bases from J, the junction kept 10 bases outside the gene matches. The data were obtained in a study of CD8+ T cells in alopecia areata.

The V call is TRBV6-6, the J call TRBJ2-1; 8 bases agree with TRBD2. The specimen was NKG2D-high CD8+ T cells sorted from blood. This sequence originates from a human donor with alopecia areata. CDR3 in amino acids: CASRLLAEGIYNEQFF. Here the CDR3 DNA reads TGTGCCAGCAGGCTACTAGCGGAGGGAATCTACAATGAGCAGTTCTTC.